This T cell receptor (beta chain) was identified during a study of T-cell reconstitution after alpha-beta-depleted transplantation in children. Unique molecular identifiers were built into the TCRbeta library. TCRdb recomputed calls from the PCR reads with MiXCR, one row per CDR3 protein. The table has approximately 200,000 distinct CDR3 sequences, more than 12% seen once. This clonotype came up many times. Germline CDR1 MNHEY, CDR2 SMNVEV (reference sequence). The CDR3 spans 13 residues. V was pared by 4 bases and J by 7 bases, with 4 bases of the junction left unmatched. The TCR sequence derives from a human donor who donated a stem cell graft to a child with acute lymphoblastic leukemia. The sample here was PBMCs from the stem cell graft donor, taken from the stem cell graft. The chain employs TRBV27 and TRBJ1-5; 7 bases map to TRBD1. Here the CDR3 DNA reads TGTGCCAGCAGTTACAGGGGTTTGCAGCCCCAGCATTTT. Translating gives CASSYRGLQPQHF.